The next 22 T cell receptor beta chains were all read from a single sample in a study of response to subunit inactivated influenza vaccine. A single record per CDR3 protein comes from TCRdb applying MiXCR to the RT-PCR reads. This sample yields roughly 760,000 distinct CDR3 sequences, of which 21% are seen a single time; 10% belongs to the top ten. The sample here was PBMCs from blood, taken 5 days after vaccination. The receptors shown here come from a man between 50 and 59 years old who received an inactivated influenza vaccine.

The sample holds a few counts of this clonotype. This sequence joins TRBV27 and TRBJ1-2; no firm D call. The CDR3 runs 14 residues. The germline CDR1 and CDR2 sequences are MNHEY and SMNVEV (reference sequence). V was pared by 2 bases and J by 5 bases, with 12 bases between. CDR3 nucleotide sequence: TGTGCCAGCAGTTTACGTAGGCAGAATTATGGCTACACCTTC. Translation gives CASSLRRQNYGYTF.

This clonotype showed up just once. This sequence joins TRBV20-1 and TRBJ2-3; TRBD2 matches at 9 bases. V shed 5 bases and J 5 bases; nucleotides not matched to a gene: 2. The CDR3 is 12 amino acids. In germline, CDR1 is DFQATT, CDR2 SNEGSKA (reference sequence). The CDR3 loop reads CSAPAGGDTQYF. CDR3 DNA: TGCAGTGCTCCAGCGGGGGGAGATACGCAGTATTTT.

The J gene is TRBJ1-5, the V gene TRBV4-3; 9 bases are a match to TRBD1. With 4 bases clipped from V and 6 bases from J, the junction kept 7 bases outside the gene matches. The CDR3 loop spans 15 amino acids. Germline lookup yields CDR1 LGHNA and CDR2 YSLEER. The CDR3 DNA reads TGCGCCAGCAGCCCTGGGACAGGGACGGGTCAGCCCCAGCATTTT. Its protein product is CASSPGTGTGQPQHF.

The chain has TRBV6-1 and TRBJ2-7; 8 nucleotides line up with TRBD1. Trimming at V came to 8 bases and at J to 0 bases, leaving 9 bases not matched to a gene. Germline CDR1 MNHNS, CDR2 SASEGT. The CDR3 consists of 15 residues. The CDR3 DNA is TGTGCCAGCTCCACAGGGGGGCTTGGCTCCTACGAGCAGTACTTC. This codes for CASSTGGLGSYEQYF.

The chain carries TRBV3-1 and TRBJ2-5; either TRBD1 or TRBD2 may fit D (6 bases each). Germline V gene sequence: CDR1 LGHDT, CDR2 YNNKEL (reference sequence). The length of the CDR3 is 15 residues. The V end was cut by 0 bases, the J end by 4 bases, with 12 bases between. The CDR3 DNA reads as TGTGCCAGCAGCCAAGACTTGTGGGGGGCAGAGACCCAGTACTTC. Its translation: CASSQDLWGAETQYF.

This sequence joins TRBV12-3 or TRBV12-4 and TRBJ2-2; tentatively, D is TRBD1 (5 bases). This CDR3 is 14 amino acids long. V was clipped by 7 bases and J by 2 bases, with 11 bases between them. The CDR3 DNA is TGTGCCAGCAACTGGGGCCGCAACACCGGGGAGCTGTTTTTT. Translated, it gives CASNWGRNTGELFF.

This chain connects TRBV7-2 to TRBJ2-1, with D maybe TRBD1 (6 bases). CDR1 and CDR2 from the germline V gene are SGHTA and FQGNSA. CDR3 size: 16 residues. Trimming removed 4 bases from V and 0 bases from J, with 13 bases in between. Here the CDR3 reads CASSSLTGLSYNEQFF. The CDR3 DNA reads TGTGCCAGCAGCTCCCTAACAGGGCTCTCCTACAATGAGCAGTTCTTC. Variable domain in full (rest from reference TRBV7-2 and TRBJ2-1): GAGVSQSPSNKVTEKGKDVELRCDPISGHTALYWYRQSLGQGLEFLIYFQGNSAPDKSGLPSDRFSAERTGGSVSTLTIQRTQQEDSAVYLCASSSLTGLSYNEQFFGPGTRLTVL.

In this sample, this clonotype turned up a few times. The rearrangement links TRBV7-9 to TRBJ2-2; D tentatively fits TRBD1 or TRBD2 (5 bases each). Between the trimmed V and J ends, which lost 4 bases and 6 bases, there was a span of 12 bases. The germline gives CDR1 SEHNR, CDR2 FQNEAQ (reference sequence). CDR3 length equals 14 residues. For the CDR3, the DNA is TGTGCCAGCAGCTCCAGGGAGTACGCCGGGGAGCTGTTTTTT. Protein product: CASSSREYAGELFF.

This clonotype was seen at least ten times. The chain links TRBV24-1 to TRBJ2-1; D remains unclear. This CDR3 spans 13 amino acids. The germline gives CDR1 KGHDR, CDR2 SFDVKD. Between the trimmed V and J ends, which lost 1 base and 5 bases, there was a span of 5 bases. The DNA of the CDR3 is TGTGCCACCAGTGATTTCCCTCACAATGAGCAGTTCTTC. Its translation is CATSDFPHNEQFF.

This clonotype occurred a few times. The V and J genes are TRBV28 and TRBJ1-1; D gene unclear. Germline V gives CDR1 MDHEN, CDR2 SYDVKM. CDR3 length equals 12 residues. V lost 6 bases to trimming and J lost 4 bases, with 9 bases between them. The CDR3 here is CASSRPGTEAFF. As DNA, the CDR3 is TGTGCCAGCAGCCGCCCTGGCACTGAAGCTTTCTTT.

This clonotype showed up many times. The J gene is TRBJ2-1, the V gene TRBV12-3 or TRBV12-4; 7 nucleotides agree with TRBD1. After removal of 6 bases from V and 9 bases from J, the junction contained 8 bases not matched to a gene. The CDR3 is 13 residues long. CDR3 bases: TGTGCCAGCAGACAGACAGGGTTAGTTGAGCAGTTCTTC. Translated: CASRQTGLVEQFF.

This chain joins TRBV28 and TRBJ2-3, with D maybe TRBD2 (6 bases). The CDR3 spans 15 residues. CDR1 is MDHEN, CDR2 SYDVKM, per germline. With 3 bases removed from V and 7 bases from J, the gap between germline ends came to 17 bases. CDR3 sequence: CASSFPKAGVNTQYF. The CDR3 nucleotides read TGTGCCAGCAGTTTTCCAAAAGCGGGCGTGAATACGCAGTATTTT.

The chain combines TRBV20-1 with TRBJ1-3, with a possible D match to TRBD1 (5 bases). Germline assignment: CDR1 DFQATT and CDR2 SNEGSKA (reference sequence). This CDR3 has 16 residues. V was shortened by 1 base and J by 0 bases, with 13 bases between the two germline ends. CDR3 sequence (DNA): TGCAGTGCTAGAGTGAAGGGGCGGAGCTCTGGAAACACCATATATTTT. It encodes CSARVKGRSSGNTIYF.

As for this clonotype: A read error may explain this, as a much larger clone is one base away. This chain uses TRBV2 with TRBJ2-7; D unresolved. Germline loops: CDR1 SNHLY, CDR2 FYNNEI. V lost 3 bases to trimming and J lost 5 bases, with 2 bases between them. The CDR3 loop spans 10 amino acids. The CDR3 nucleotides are TGTGCCAGCAGTGACAACGAGCAGTACTTC. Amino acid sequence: CASSDNEQYF.

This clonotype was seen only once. CDR3 sequence (DNA): TGTGCCACCAGTGACCCGCCTTCCGTGGGACAGGGGGCCTCTTGCGATGAGCAGTTCTTC. Translation gives CATSDPPSVGQGASCDEQFF. The V and J genes are TRBV24-1 and TRBJ2-1; the match to TRBD1 covers 12 bases. There are 20 residues in the CDR3. The germline CDR1 and CDR2 sequences are KGHDR and SFDVKD. J lost 8 bases, V lost 4 bases, and 20 bases had no gene match.

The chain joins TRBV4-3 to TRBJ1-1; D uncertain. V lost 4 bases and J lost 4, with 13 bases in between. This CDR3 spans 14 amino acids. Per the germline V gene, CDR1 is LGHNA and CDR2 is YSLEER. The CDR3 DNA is TGCGCCAGCAGCCCAGTCGGGCAGAGCACTGAAGCTTTCTTT. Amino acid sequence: CASSPVGQSTEAFF.

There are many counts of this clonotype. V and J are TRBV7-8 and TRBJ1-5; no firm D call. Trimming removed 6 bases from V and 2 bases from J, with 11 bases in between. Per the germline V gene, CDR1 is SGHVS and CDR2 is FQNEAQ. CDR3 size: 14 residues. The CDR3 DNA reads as TGTGCCAGCAGTCCTATCGGGGGCAATCAGCCCCAGCATTTT. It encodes CASSPIGGNQPQHF.

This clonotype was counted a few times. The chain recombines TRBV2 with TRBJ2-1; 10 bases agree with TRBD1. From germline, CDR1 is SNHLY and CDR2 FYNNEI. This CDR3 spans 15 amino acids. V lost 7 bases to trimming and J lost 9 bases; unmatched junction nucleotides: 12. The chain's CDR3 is CASNRDQTGGSEQFF. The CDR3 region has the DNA TGTGCCAGCAATCGCGATCAGACAGGGGGCTCTGAGCAGTTCTTC.

The CDR3 region is CAISEGTASQPQHF. CDR3 nucleotide sequence: TGTGCCATCAGTGAGGGAACGGCGAGTCAGCCCCAGCATTTT. The chain joins TRBV10-3 to TRBJ1-5; D is unclear. The V gene lost 2 bases and the J gene lost 6 bases, with 11 bases spanning the gap. This CDR3 has 14 amino acids. Germline assignment: CDR1 ENHRY and CDR2 SYGVKD.

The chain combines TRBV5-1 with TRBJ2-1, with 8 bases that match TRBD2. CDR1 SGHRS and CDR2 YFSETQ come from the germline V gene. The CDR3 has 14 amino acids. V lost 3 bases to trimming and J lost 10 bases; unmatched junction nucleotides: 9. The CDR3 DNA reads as TGCGCCAGCAGCTCAACAGCGGGAGCTAGGGAGCAGTTCTTC. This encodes CASSSTAGAREQFF.

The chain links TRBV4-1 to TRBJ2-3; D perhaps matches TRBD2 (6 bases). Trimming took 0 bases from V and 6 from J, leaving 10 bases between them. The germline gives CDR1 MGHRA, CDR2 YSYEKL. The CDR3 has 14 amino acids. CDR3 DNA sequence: TGCGCCAGCAGCCAAGACGGGAGCGTTGATACGCAGTATTTT. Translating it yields CASSQDGSVDTQYF.

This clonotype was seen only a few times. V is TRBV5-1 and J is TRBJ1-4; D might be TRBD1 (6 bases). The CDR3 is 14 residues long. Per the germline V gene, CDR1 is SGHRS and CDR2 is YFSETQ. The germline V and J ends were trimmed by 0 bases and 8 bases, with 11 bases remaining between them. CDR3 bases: TGCGCCAGCAGCTTGGGACAGGCCCCGGAAAAACTGTTTTTT. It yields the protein CASSLGQAPEKLFF.